This is a list of T cell receptor beta chains from one sample in a study of blood T cell repertoires in COVID-19. Clones were read by immunoSEQ multiplex PCR, and TCRdb kept only the in-frame ones, dropping some. The sample has some 100,000 clones, less than 85% seen once. The sequenced sample was peripheral blood. The receptors come from a woman in her sixties or seventies with acute or convalescent COVID-19. The CDR3 runs from the conserved cysteine through the conserved F or W. A D gene is named only where the DNA matches it firmly. Not all rows give a size; the values are once, few, many and, for expanded clones, a class.

v_call: TRBV5-3
j_call: TRBJ1-2
d_call: .
clone_size: .
cdr3_aa: CARSYIDSGQDYGYTF
cdr3_nt: TGTGCCAGAAGCTACATCGACAGTGGGCAGGACTATGGCTACACCTTC

v_call: TRBV6-2/TRBV6-3
j_call: TRBJ2-4
d_call: .
clone_size: .
cdr3_aa: CASSSSKGAKNIQYF
cdr3_nt: TGTGCCAGCAGTTCATCCAAGGGGGCCAAAAACATTCAGTACTTC

v_call: TRBV2
j_call: TRBJ2-5
d_call: TRBD1
clone_size: .
cdr3_aa: CASGGQGGETQYF
cdr3_nt: TGTGCCAGCGGAGGACAGGGGGGAGAGACCCAGTACTTC

v_call: TRBV27
j_call: TRBJ2-2
d_call: .
clone_size: .
cdr3_aa: CASSLVRTGELFF
cdr3_nt: TGTGCCAGCAGTTTGGTGCGGACCGGGGAGCTGTTTTTT

v_call: TRBV6-1
j_call: TRBJ2-7
d_call: .
clone_size: .
cdr3_aa: CASSDTISYEQYF
cdr3_nt: TGTGCCAGCAGTGATACAATCTCCTACGAGCAGTACTTC

v_call: TRBV30
j_call: TRBJ2-7
d_call: .
clone_size: .
cdr3_aa: CAWSPKISYSYEQYF
cdr3_nt: TGTGCCTGGAGTCCTAAGATCTCCTACTCCTACGAGCAGTACTTC

v_call: TRBV6-5
j_call: TRBJ2-7
d_call: TRBD1
clone_size: few
cdr3_aa: CASSLSKSGQIYEQYF
cdr3_nt: TGTGCCAGCAGTTTATCAAAATCGGGACAGATCTACGAGCAGTACTTC

v_call: TRBV28
j_call: TRBJ1-1
d_call: .
clone_size: .
cdr3_aa: CASYKQGWTNTEAFF
cdr3_nt: TGTGCCAGCTATAAACAGGGTTGGACGAACACTGAAGCTTTCTTT

v_call: TRBV15
j_call: TRBJ1-2
d_call: TRBD1
clone_size: .
cdr3_aa: CATSRGDRQIYTF
cdr3_nt: TGTGCCACCAGCAGAGGGGACAGACAGATCTACACCTTC

v_call: TRBV11-3
j_call: TRBJ2-1
d_call: TRBD1
clone_size: .
cdr3_aa: CASSRDRGEYNEQFF
cdr3_nt: TGTGCCAGCAGCCGCGACAGGGGAGAATACAATGAGCAGTTCTTC

v_call: TRBV7-9
j_call: TRBJ2-7
d_call: .
clone_size: .
cdr3_aa: CASSLSGDTVGEQYF
cdr3_nt: TGTGCCAGCAGCTTATCCGGGGACACCGTCGGCGAGCAGTACTTC

v_call: TRBV27
j_call: TRBJ2-5
d_call: TRBD1
clone_size: .
cdr3_aa: CASSLGSRDSQRAEYF
cdr3_nt: TGTGCCAGCAGTTTAGGTTCACGGGACAGCCAAAGAGCAGAGTACTTC

v_call: TRBV12-5
j_call: TRBJ2-1
d_call: TRBD2
clone_size: once
cdr3_aa: CASGLIAGSSNEQFF
cdr3_nt: TGTGCTAGTGGTCTTATAGCGGGTTCGTCCAATGAGCAGTTCTTC

v_call: TRBV18
j_call: TRBJ1-4
d_call: .
clone_size: .
cdr3_aa: CASSPIYDRGNEKLFF
cdr3_nt: TGTGCCAGCTCACCAATCTACGACAGAGGAAATGAAAAACTGTTTTTT

v_call: TRBV28
j_call: TRBJ1-2
d_call: .
clone_size: .
cdr3_aa: CASSPPRTTIADGYTF
cdr3_nt: TGTGCCAGCAGTCCCCCCCGGACAACAATAGCCGATGGCTACACCTTC

v_call: TRBV7-2
j_call: TRBJ1-2
d_call: TRBD1
clone_size: .
cdr3_aa: CASTLSRGQGYGYTF
cdr3_nt: TGTGCCAGCACCCTTAGTAGGGGGCAGGGCTATGGCTACACCTTC

v_call: TRBV6-5
j_call: TRBJ1-6
d_call: TRBD1
clone_size: .
cdr3_aa: CASSYLQGNSPLHF
cdr3_nt: TGTGCCAGCAGTTACCTACAGGGGAATTCACCCCTCCACTTT

v_call: TRBV5-1
j_call: TRBJ2-2
d_call: .
clone_size: few
cdr3_aa: CASSLDPGSTGELFF
cdr3_nt: TGCGCCAGCAGCTTGGATCCAGGGTCCACCGGGGAGCTGTTTTTT

v_call: TRBV27
j_call: TRBJ1-2
d_call: .
clone_size: few
cdr3_aa: CASSFGNNYGYTF
cdr3_nt: TGTGCCAGCAGTTTCGGGAACAACTATGGCTACACCTTC

v_call: TRBV28
j_call: TRBJ1-2
d_call: TRBD1
clone_size: .
cdr3_aa: CASSFQTGPVGYGYTF
cdr3_nt: TGTGCCAGCAGTTTCCAGACAGGGCCTGTTGGCTATGGCTACACCTTC

v_call: TRBV18
j_call: TRBJ2-3
d_call: .
clone_size: .
cdr3_aa: CASSPLGADTQYF
cdr3_nt: TGTGCCAGCTCACCTCTCGGGGCAGATACGCAGTATTTT

v_call: TRBV2
j_call: TRBJ1-2
d_call: .
clone_size: .
cdr3_aa: CASSGGGTSYGYTF
cdr3_nt: TGTGCCAGCAGTGGCGGGGGTACAAGCTATGGCTACACCTTC

v_call: TRBV29-1
j_call: TRBJ2-1
d_call: TRBD2
clone_size: .
cdr3_aa: CSLILQAGGESGGKGLNEQFF
cdr3_nt: TGCAGCCTCATCCTGCAGGCGGGGGGCGAAAGCGGGGGAAAGGGCCTAAATGAGCAGTTCTTC

v_call: TRBV6-5
j_call: TRBJ2-7
d_call: TRBD2
clone_size: .
cdr3_aa: CASSYGGGAIEQYF
cdr3_nt: TGTGCCAGCAGTTACGGCGGGGGGGCTATCGAGCAGTACTTC

v_call: TRBV11-2
j_call: TRBJ2-4
d_call: TRBD2
clone_size: .
cdr3_aa: CASSPSSGGLNIQYF
cdr3_nt: TGTGCCAGCTCTCCCTCTAGCGGGGGCTTAAACATTCAGTACTTC

v_call: TRBV6-5
j_call: TRBJ2-5
d_call: TRBD2
clone_size: .
cdr3_aa: CASSSSSGGAETQYF
cdr3_nt: TGTGCCAGCAGTTCCTCTAGCGGGGGGGCGGAGACCCAGTACTTC

v_call: TRBV29-1
j_call: TRBJ1-1
d_call: .
clone_size: .
cdr3_aa: CSVDSGYAFF
cdr3_nt: TGCAGCGTTGACTCAGGGTACGCTTTCTTT

v_call: TRBV7-6
j_call: TRBJ1-4
d_call: TRBD1
clone_size: .
cdr3_aa: CASSRGGTGNEKLFF
cdr3_nt: TGTGCCAGCAGCCGCGGCGGGACAGGGAATGAAAAACTGTTTTTT

v_call: TRBV3-1/TRBV3-2
j_call: TRBJ1-3
d_call: .
clone_size: .
cdr3_aa: CASSQVRDTIYF
cdr3_nt: TGTGCCAGCAGCCAAGTTCGCGACACCATATATTTT

v_call: TRBV9
j_call: TRBJ2-3
d_call: TRBD2
clone_size: .
cdr3_aa: CASSVGVTGGPDTQYF
cdr3_nt: TGTGCCAGCAGCGTTGGGGTTACGGGGGGGCCAGATACGCAGTATTTT

v_call: TRBV5-4
j_call: TRBJ2-7
d_call: .
clone_size: .
cdr3_aa: CASSLAAGAYEQYF
cdr3_nt: TGTGCCAGCAGCTTGGCGGCAGGGGCCTACGAGCAGTACTTC

v_call: TRBV2
j_call: TRBJ1-5
d_call: .
clone_size: .
cdr3_aa: CASSAAGVPNQPQHF
cdr3_nt: TGTGCCAGCAGTGCTGCCGGGGTCCCCAATCAGCCCCAGCATTTT

v_call: TRBV2
j_call: TRBJ1-1
d_call: TRBD1
clone_size: .
cdr3_aa: CASRKDRGLTEAFF
cdr3_nt: TGTGCCAGCAGGAAGGACAGGGGGCTAACTGAAGCTTTCTTT

v_call: TRBV14
j_call: TRBJ2-5
d_call: .
clone_size: .
cdr3_aa: CASSQGGGSSVETQYF
cdr3_nt: TGTGCCAGCAGCCAAGGGGGCGGTTCCTCCGTTGAGACCCAGTACTTC

v_call: TRBV7-9
j_call: TRBJ1-1
d_call: .
clone_size: .
cdr3_aa: CASSTPPDSLNTEAFF
cdr3_nt: TGTGCCAGCAGCACTCCTCCGGACAGTTTGAACACTGAAGCTTTCTTT

v_call: TRBV7-2
j_call: TRBJ1-5
d_call: .
clone_size: .
cdr3_aa: CASSNQGGNQPQHF
cdr3_nt: TGTGCCAGCAGCAACCAGGGTGGCAATCAGCCCCAGCATTTT

v_call: TRBV19
j_call: TRBJ2-7
d_call: .
clone_size: .
cdr3_aa: CASSYAGDIDYEQYF
cdr3_nt: TGTGCCAGTAGTTATGCAGGGGACATTGACTACGAGCAGTACTTC

v_call: TRBV9
j_call: TRBJ2-2
d_call: .
clone_size: .
cdr3_aa: CASSILPGTGELFF
cdr3_nt: TGTGCCAGCAGCATACTACCGGGCACCGGGGAGCTGTTTTTT

v_call: TRBV28
j_call: TRBJ2-3
d_call: TRBD1
clone_size: .
cdr3_aa: CASSLARGWAGGFQSTDTQYF
cdr3_nt: TGTGCCAGCAGTTTAGCGAGGGGCTGGGCAGGGGGCTTCCAGTCCACAGATACGCAGTATTTT

v_call: TRBV11-2
j_call: TRBJ2-2
d_call: .
clone_size: once
cdr3_aa: CASSQWQGRNTGELFF
cdr3_nt: TGTGCCAGCAGCCAATGGCAGGGAAGGAACACCGGGGAGCTGTTTTTT

v_call: TRBV6-2/TRBV6-3
j_call: TRBJ1-5
d_call: TRBD1
clone_size: many
cdr3_aa: CASSYSIRGASNQPQHF
cdr3_nt: TGTGCCAGCAGTTACTCGATCAGGGGGGCTAGCAATCAGCCCCAGCATTTT

v_call: TRBV9
j_call: TRBJ2-2
d_call: TRBD2
clone_size: .
cdr3_aa: CASSVALAGGVGELFF
cdr3_nt: TGTGCCAGCAGCGTCGCACTAGCGGGAGGTGTCGGGGAGCTGTTTTTT

v_call: TRBV6-6
j_call: TRBJ1-1
d_call: .
clone_size: .
cdr3_aa: CASSYTRQGRPFF
cdr3_nt: TGTGCCAGCAGTTACACCAGGCAGGGGCGACCTTTCTTT

v_call: TRBV30
j_call: TRBJ1-2
d_call: TRBD1
clone_size: .
cdr3_aa: CAWTSGTGKGYTF
cdr3_nt: TGTGCCTGGACCTCCGGGACAGGGAAGGGCTACACCTTC

v_call: TRBV6-5
j_call: TRBJ1-4
d_call: TRBD1
clone_size: once
cdr3_aa: CASSFRQGHEKLFF
cdr3_nt: TGTGCCAGCAGTTTCCGACAGGGGCATGAAAAACTGTTTTTT

v_call: TRBV2
j_call: TRBJ1-2
d_call: TRBD1
clone_size: .
cdr3_aa: CASTRQGEGYGYTF
cdr3_nt: TGTGCCAGCACCAGACAGGGTGAGGGCTATGGCTACACCTTC

v_call: TRBV7-9
j_call: TRBJ2-7
d_call: .
clone_size: .
cdr3_aa: CASSADGSSYEQYF
cdr3_nt: TGTGCCAGCAGCGCGGACGGGAGCTCCTACGAGCAGTACTTC

v_call: TRBV5-1
j_call: TRBJ2-7
d_call: TRBD2
clone_size: .
cdr3_aa: CASSLAWSSGRYEQYF
cdr3_nt: TGCGCCAGCAGCTTGGCCTGGTCTAGCGGGAGGTACGAGCAGTACTTC

v_call: TRBV21-1
j_call: TRBJ2-1
d_call: .
clone_size: .
cdr3_aa: CASSRTRDRVPDEQFF
cdr3_nt: TGTGCCAGCAGTCGAACCCGGGACAGGGTGCCCGATGAGCAGTTCTTC

v_call: TRBV2
j_call: TRBJ1-1
d_call: .
clone_size: .
cdr3_aa: CASNSQYTEAFF
cdr3_nt: TGTGCCAGCAACAGTCAGTACACTGAAGCTTTCTTT

v_call: TRBV19
j_call: TRBJ1-5
d_call: TRBD1
clone_size: .
cdr3_aa: CASSPRQGINQPQHF
cdr3_nt: TGTGCCAGCTCGCCTCGACAGGGCATTAATCAGCCCCAGCATTTT

v_call: TRBV24-1
j_call: TRBJ2-2
d_call: TRBD2
clone_size: .
cdr3_aa: CATSDPTSGANTGELFF
cdr3_nt: TGTGCCACCAGTGACCCGACTAGCGGCGCGAACACCGGGGAGCTGTTTTTT

v_call: TRBV5-1
j_call: TRBJ2-3
d_call: .
clone_size: .
cdr3_aa: CASSAGPTDTQYF
cdr3_nt: TGCGCCAGCAGCGCGGGGCCCACAGATACGCAGTATTTT

v_call: TRBV6-5
j_call: TRBJ1-1
d_call: .
clone_size: .
cdr3_aa: CASSYSASYDEAFF
cdr3_nt: TGTGCCAGCAGTTACTCGGCAAGTTACGATGAAGCTTTCTTT

v_call: TRBV28
j_call: TRBJ1-4
d_call: .
clone_size: .
cdr3_aa: CASRGPNNEKLFF
cdr3_nt: TGTGCCAGCAGGGGGCCCAATAATGAAAAACTGTTTTTT

v_call: TRBV9
j_call: TRBJ2-5
d_call: TRBD2
clone_size: .
cdr3_aa: CASSSGLAGGGETQYF
cdr3_nt: TGTGCCAGCAGCTCGGGACTAGCGGGAGGAGGCGAGACCCAGTACTTC